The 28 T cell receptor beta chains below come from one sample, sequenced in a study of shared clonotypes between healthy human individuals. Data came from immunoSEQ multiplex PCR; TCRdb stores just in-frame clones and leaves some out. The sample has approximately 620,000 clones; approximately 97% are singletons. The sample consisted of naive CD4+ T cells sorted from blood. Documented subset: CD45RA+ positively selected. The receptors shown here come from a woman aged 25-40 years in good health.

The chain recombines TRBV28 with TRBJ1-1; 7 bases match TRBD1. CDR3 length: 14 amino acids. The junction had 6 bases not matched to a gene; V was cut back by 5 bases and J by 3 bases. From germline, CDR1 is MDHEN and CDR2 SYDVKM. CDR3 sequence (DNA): TGTGCCAGCAGTGAGACAGGGACGTACACTGAAGCTTTCTTT. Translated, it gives CASSETGTYTEAFF.

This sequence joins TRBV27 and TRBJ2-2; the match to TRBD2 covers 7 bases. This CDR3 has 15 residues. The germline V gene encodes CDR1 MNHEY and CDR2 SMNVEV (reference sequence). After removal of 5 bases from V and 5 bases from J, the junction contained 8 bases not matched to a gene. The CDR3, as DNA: TGTGCCAGCAGTCGGGCGGGAGTACGAACCGGGGAGCTGTTTTTT. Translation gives CASSRAGVRTGELFF.

The CDR3 sequence: CASSLGGTRNNEQFF. The CDR3 DNA reads as TGTGCCAGCAGCTTAGGAGGGACTAGGAACAATGAGCAGTTCTTC. The V gene is TRBV7-9, the J gene TRBJ2-1; 8 bases are shared with TRBD2. The V gene end was trimmed by 1 base and the J gene end by 5 bases; junction bases not matched to a gene: 4. The CDR3 is 15 amino acids. Looked up from germline, CDR1 is SEHNR and CDR2 is FQNEAQ (reference sequence).

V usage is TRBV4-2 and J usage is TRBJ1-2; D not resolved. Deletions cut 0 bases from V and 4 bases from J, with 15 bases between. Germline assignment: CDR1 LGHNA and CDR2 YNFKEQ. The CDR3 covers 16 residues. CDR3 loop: CASSQDMQASFYGYTF. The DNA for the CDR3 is TGTGCCAGCAGCCAAGATATGCAGGCCTCCTTCTATGGCTACACCTTC.

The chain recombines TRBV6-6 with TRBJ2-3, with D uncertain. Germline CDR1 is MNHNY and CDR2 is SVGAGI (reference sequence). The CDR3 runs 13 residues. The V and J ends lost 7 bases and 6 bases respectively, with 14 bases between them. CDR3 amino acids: CASTRSLSDTQYF. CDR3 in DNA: TGTGCCAGCACTCGCTCGTTGTCGGATACGCAGTATTTT.

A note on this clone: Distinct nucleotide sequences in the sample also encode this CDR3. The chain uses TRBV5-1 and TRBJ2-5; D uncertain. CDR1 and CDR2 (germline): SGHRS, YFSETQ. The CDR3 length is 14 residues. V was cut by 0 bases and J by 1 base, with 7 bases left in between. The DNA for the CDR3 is TGCGCCAGCAGCTTGGGACTGGGCCAAGAGACCCAGTACTTC. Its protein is CASSLGLGQETQYF. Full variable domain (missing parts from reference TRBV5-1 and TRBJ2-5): KAGVTQTPRYLIKTRGQQVTLSCSPISGHRSVSWYQQTPGQGLQFLFEYFSETQRNKGNFPGRFSGRQFSNSRSEMNVSTLELGDSALYLCASSLGLGQETQYFGPGTRLLVL.

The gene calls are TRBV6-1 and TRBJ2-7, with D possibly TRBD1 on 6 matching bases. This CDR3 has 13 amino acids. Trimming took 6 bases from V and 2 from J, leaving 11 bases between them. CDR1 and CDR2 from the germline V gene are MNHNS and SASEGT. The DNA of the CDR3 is TGTGCCAGCAGGGCAGGGGCTACCTACGAGCAGTACTTC. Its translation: CASRAGATYEQYF.

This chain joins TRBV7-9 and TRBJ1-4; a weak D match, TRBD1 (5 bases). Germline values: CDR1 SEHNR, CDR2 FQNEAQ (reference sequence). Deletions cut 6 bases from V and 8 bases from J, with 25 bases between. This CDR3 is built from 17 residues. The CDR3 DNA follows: TGTGCCAGCAGTCCCCGCGGGGGAGTAGGACTTGGCGAAAAACTGTTTTTT. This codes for CASSPRGGVGLGEKLFF. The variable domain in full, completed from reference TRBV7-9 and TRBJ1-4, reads DTGVSQNPRHKITKRGQNVTFRCDPISEHNRLYWYRQTLGQGPEFLTYFQNEAQLEKSRLLSDRFSAERPKGSFSTLEIQRTEQGDSAMYLCASSPRGGVGLGEKLFFGSGTQLSVL.

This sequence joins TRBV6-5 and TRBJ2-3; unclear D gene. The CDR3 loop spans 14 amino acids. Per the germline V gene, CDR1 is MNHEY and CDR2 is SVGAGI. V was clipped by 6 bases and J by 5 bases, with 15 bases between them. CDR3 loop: CASRKGSRRDTQYF. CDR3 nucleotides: TGTGCCAGCAGAAAAGGGTCCCGACGAGATACGCAGTATTTT.

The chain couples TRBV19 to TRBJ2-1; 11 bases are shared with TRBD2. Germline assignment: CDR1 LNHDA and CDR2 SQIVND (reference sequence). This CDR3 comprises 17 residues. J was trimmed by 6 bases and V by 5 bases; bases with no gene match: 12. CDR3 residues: CASSDDLLAGVFNEQFF. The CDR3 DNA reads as TGTGCCAGTAGTGACGACCTACTAGCGGGAGTTTTCAATGAGCAGTTCTTC.

The CDR3: CASSLLSSGRQETQYF. The DNA for the CDR3 is TGTGCCAGCAGTTTATTGAGTAGCGGGAGGCAAGAGACCCAGTACTTC. V gene TRBV27 combines with J gene TRBJ2-5; 10 bases are a match to TRBD2. J was trimmed by 2 bases and V by 1 base; bases with no gene match: 4. The V gene's germline CDR1 is MNHEY and CDR2 SMNVEV (reference sequence). This CDR3 has 16 residues.

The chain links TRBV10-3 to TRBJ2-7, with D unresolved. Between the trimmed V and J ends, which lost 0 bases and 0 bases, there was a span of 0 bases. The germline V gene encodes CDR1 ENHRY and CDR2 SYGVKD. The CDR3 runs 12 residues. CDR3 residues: CAISESSYEQYF. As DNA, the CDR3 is TGTGCCATCAGTGAGTCCTCCTACGAGCAGTACTTC.

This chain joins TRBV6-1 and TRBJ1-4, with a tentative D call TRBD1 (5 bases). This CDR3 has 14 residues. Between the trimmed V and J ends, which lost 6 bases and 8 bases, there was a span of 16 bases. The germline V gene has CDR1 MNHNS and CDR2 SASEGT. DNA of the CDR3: TGTGCCAGCAGGCTGGACACGGGGGGGGAAAAACTGTTTTTT. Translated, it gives CASRLDTGGEKLFF.

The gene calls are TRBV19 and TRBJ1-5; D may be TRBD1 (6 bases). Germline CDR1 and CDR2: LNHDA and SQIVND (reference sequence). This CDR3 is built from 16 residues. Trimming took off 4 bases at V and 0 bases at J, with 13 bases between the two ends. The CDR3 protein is CASSTTGSYSNQPQHF. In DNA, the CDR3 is TGTGCCAGTAGTACAACAGGGTCTTATAGCAATCAGCCCCAGCATTTT. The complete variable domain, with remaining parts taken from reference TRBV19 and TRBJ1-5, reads DGGITQSPKYLFRKEGQNVTLSCEQNLNHDAMYWYRQDPGQGLRLIYYSQIVNDFQKGDIAEGYSVSREKKESFPLTVTSAQKNPTAFYLCASSTTGSYSNQPQHFGDGTRLSIL.

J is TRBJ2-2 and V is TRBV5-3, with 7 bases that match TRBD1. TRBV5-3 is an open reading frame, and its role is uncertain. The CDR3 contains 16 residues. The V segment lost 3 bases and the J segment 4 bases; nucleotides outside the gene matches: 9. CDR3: CARSWGQRNSTGELFF. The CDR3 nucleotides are TGTGCCAGAAGCTGGGGACAGAGAAATTCCACCGGGGAGCTGTTTTTT.

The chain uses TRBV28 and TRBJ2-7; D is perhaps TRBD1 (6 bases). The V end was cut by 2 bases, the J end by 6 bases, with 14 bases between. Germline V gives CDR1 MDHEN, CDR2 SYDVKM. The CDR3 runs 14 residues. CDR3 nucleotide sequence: TGTGCCAGCAGTTTAGGACAGAGGTTTAGCGAGCAGTACTTC. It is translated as CASSLGQRFSEQYF.

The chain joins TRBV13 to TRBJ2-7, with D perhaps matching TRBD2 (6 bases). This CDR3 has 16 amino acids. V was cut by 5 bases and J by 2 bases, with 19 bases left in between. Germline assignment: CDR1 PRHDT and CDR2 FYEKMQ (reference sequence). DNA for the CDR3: TGTGCCAGCAGCCCCCCCTCAGCGGGTAACACCTACGAGCAGTACTTC. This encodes CASSPPSAGNTYEQYF.

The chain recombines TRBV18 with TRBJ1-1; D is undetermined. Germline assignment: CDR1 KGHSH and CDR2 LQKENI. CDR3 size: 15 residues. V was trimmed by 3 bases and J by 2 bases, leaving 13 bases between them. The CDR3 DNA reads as TGTGCCAGCTCACCCGGACCCCGGGAAAACACTGAAGCTTTCTTT. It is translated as CASSPGPRENTEAFF.

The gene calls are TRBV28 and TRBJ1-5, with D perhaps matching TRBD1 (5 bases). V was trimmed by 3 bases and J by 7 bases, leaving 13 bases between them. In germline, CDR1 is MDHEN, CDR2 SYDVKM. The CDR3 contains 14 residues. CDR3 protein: CASSLGVLGQPQHF. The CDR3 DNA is TGTGCCAGCAGTTTGGGGGTCCTGGGACAGCCCCAGCATTTT.

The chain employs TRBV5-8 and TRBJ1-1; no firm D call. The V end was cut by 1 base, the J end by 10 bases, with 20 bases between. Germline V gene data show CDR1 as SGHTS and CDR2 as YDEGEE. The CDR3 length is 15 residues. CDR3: CASSLYEAFTTLAFF. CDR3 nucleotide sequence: TGTGCCAGCAGCTTGTATGAGGCCTTTACTACGTTAGCTTTCTTT.

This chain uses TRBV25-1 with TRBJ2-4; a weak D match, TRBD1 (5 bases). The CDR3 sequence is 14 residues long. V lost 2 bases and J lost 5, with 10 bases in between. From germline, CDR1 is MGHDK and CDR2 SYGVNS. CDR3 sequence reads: CASSEGNRQNIQYF. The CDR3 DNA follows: TGTGCCAGCAGTGAAGGCAACAGGCAAAACATTCAGTACTTC.

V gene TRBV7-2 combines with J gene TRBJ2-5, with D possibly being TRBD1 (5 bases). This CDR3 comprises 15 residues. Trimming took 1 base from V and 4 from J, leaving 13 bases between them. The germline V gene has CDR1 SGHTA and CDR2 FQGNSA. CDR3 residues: CASSLGVGRVETQYF. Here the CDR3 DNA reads TGTGCCAGCAGCTTAGGGGTCGGCAGGGTAGAGACCCAGTACTTC.

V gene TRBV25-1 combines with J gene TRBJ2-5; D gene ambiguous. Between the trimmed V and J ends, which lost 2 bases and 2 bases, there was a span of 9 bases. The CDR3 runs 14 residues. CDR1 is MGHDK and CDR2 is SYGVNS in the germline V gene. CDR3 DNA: TGTGCCAGCAGTGAACAGGACGGACAAGAGACCCAGTACTTC. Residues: CASSEQDGQETQYF.

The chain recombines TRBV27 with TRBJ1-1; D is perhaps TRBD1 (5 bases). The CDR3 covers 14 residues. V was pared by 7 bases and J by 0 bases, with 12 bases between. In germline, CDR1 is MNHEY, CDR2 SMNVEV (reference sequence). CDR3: CASMGETLNTEAFF. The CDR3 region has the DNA TGTGCCAGCATGGGGGAAACTTTGAACACTGAAGCTTTCTTT.

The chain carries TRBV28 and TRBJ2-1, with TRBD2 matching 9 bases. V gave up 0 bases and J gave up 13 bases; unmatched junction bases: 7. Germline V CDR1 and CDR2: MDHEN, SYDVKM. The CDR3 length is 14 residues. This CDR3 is CASSLWPSGIPQFF. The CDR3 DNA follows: TGTGCCAGCAGTTTATGGCCTAGCGGGATCCCCCAGTTCTTC.

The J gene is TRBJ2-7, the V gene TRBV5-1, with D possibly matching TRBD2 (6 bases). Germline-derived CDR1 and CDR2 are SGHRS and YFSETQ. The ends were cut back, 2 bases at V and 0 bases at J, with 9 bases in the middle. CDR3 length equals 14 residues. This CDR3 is CASSFARGSYEQYF. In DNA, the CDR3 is TGCGCCAGCAGCTTTGCGCGGGGCTCCTACGAGCAGTACTTC.

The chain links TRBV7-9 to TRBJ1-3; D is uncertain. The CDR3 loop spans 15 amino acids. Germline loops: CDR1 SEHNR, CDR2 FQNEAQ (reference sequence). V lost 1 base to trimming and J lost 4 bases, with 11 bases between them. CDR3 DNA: TGTGCCAGCAGCTTAGGTTGGGTCGGAGGAAACACCATATATTTT. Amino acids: CASSLGWVGGNTIYF.

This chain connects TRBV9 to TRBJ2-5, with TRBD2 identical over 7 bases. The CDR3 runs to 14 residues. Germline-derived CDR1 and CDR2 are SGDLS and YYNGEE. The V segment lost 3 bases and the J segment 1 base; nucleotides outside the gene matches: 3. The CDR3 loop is CASSEWGGQETQYF. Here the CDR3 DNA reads TGTGCCAGCAGCGAGTGGGGGGGCCAAGAGACCCAGTACTTC.